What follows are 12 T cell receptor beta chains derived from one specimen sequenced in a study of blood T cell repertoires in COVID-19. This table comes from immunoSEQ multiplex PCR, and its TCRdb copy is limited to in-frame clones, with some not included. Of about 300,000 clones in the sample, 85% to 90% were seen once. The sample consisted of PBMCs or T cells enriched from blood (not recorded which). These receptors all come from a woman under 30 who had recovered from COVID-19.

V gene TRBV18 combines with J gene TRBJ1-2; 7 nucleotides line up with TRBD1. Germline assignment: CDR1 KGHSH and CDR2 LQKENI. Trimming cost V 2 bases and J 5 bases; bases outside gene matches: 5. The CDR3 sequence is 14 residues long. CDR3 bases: TGTGCCAGCTCACCAACAGGGGTACGGTATGGCTACACCTTC. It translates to CASSPTGVRYGYTF.

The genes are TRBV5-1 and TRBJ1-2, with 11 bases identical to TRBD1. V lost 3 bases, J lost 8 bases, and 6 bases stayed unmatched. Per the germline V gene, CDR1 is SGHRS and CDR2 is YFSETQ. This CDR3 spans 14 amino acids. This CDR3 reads CASSYGQGARGYTF. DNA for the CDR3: TGCGCCAGCAGCTACGGACAGGGGGCGAGAGGCTACACCTTC.

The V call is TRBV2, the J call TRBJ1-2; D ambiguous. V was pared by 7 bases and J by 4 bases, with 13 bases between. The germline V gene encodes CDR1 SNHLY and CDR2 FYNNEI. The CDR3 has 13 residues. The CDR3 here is CASNGALVYGYTF. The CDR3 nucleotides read TGTGCCAGCAACGGAGCTCTGGTCTATGGCTACACCTTC.

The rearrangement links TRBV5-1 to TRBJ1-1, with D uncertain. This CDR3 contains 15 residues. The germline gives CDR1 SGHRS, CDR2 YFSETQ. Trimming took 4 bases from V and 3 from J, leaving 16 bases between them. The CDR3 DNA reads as TGCGCCAGCAGCGGAGGAATTTTAGGGTACACTGAAGCTTTCTTT. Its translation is CASSGGILGYTEAFF.

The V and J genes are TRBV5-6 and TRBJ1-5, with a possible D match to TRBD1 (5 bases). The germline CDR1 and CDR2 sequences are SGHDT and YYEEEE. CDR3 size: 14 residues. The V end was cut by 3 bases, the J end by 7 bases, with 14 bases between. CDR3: CASSSGGYWQPQHF. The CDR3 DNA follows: TGTGCCAGCAGCTCGGGGGGGTACTGGCAGCCCCAGCATTTT.

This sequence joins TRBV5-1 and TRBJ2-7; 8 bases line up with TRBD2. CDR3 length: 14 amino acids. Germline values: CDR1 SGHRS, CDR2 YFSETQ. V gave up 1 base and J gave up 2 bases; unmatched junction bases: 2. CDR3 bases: TGCGCCAGCAGCTTGACTAGCGGAACCTACGAGCAGTACTTC. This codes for CASSLTSGTYEQYF.

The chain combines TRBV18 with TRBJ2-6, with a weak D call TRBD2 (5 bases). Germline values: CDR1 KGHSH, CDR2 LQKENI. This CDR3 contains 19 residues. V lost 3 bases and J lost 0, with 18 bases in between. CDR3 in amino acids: CASSPPEELSLSGANVLTF. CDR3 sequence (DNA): TGTGCCAGCTCACCCCCGGAGGAACTGTCTCTCTCTGGGGCCAACGTCCTGACTTTC.

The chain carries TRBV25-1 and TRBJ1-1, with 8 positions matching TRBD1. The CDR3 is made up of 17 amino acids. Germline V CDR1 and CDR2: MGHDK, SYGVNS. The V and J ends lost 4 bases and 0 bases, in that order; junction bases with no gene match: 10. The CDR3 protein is CASSGGGAGGLNTEAFF. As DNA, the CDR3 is TGTGCCAGCAGTGGAGGGGGGGCAGGGGGCCTGAACACTGAAGCTTTCTTT.

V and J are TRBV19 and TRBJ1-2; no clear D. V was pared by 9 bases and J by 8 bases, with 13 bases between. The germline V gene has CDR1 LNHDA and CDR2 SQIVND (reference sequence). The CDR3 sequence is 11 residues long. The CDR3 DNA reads TGTGCCAGCGCCTCTGACTGGGGCTACACCTTC. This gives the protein CASASDWGYTF. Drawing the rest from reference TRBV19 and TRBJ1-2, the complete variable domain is DGGITQSPKYLFRKEGQNVTLSCEQNLNHDAMYWYRQDPGQGLRLIYYSQIVNDFQKGDIAEGYSVSREKKESFPLTVTSAQKNPTAFYLCASASDWGYTFGSGTRLTVV.

The CDR3 here is CASSLGHLRQGQPQHF. As DNA, the CDR3 is TGTGCCAGCAGCTTGGGTCACCTTCGACAGGGCCAGCCCCAGCATTTT. V and J are TRBV5-6 and TRBJ1-5; the match to TRBD1 covers 7 bases. Trimming at V came to 0 bases and at J to 7 bases, leaving 10 bases not matched to a gene. The CDR3 covers 16 residues. CDR1 SGHDT and CDR2 YYEEEE come from the germline V gene.

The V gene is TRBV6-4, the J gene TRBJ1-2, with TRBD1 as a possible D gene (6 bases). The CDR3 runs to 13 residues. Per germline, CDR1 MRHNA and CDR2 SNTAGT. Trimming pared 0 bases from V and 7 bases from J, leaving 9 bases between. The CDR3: CASSDSARGGYTF. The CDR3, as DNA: TGTGCCAGCAGTGACTCGGCCAGGGGTGGCTACACCTTC.

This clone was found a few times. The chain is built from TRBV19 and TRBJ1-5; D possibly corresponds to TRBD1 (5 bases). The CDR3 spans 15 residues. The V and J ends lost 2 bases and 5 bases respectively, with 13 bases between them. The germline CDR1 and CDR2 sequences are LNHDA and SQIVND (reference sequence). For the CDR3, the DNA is TGTGCCAGTAGTATAAACGCGGGGGTAGATCAGCCCCAGCATTTT. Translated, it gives CASSINAGVDQPQHF.